A single T cell receptor beta chain is shown here with its context. Its antigen remains unidentified. TCRdb's table, derived via immunoSEQ multiplex PCR, lists solely in-frame clones and lacks some. Of about 700,000 clones listed, under 95% are singletons. The data were taken from a study of shared clonotypes between healthy human individuals. Whole-study findings and limits: Despite large depth, sorted-subset datasets appeared incompletely sequenced. Generation of non-shared clonotypes was less probable than generation of clonotypes shared by all four donors. Clonotype sharing among donors likely depends on sequencing depth. The study generally estimated greater richness for naive than memory subsets.

The CDR3 contains 14 residues. Germline-derived CDR1 and CDR2 are MNHEY and SVGAGI. The germline V and J ends were trimmed by 2 bases and 2 bases, with 7 bases remaining between them. Positively selected for CCR7, the CD45RO-negative cells used as naive CD8 cells excluded terminally differentiated effector memory CD45RA+ cells. The material sequenced was naive CD8+ T cells sorted from blood. The source is a man aged 30-40 years in good health. V is TRBV6-5 and J is TRBJ2-1, with D unclear. This CDR3 is CASSYRPAYNEQFF. The CDR3 bases are TGTGCCAGCAGTTACCGTCCGGCCTACAATGAGCAGTTCTTC.